This entry features one TCR beta chain sequence. Its antigen is not identified. The same CDR3 also results from other DNA sequences found in this sample. At deep level, the assay was performed. Method: immunoSEQ multiplex PCR; TCRdb's copy keeps in-frame clones and lacks some. The table includes about 710,000 clones, about three quarters detected once. The sample belongs to a study of shared clonotypes between healthy human individuals. Whole-study findings and limits: The study found 4.5% to 5% of naive CD4 clonotypes shared across four donors.

CD45RA+ naive and CD45RA-negative memory subsets were separated from CD4+ cells. CDR1 is LNHDA, CDR2 SQIVND, per germline (reference sequence). This CDR3 is built from 14 residues. The V segment lost 3 bases and the J segment 4 bases; nucleotides outside the gene matches: 4. The sequence derives from a young woman in good health. The V gene is TRBV19, the J gene TRBJ2-3, with TRBD1 matching over 7 bases. The sequencing input was memory CD4+ T cells sorted from blood. Regarding subset: CD45RA-negative fraction. CDR3 DNA: TGTGCCAGTAGTATCGTTGGGACAGCAGATACGCAGTATTTT. This translates into CASSIVGTADTQYF. The full variable domain, rest sourced from reference TRBV19 and TRBJ2-3, is DGGITQSPKYLFRKEGQNVTLSCEQNLNHDAMYWYRQDPGQGLRLIYYSQIVNDFQKGDIAEGYSVSREKKESFPLTVTSAQKNPTAFYLCASSIVGTADTQYFGPGTRLTVL.